This T cell receptor beta chain was sequenced for a study of blood T cell repertoires in COVID-19. Study details: Material from acute and convalescent COVID-19 was sourced from the United States, Italy and Spain.

The method was immunoSEQ multiplex PCR; TCRdb's version includes in-frame clones alone and lacks a portion of them. The sample yields roughly 100,000 clones, approximately 86% seen once. In this sample, this clone turned up a few times. J gave up 6 bases and V 6 bases, and 3 bases lay outside the gene matches. Looked up from germline, CDR1 is SNHLY and CDR2 is FYNNEI. The CDR3 consists of 13 residues. The receptor was derived from a man aged 50-59 years with active or convalescent COVID-19. The material sequenced was peripheral blood. The chain carries TRBV2 and TRBJ2-1; 9 bases align to TRBD1. The DNA for the CDR3 is TGTGCCAGCAGAAGGGGACAGGGCAATGAGCAGTTCTTC. Protein: CASRRGQGNEQFF.